This section outlines one T cell receptor beta chain sequence together with its context. Its specificity is unknown. Trimming left V 5 bases short and J 6 bases short, with 11 bases between. The CDR3 loop spans 12 amino acids. Germline V gives CDR1 KGHSH, CDR2 LQKENI. Assay: immunoSEQ multiplex PCR; the TCRdb copy retains only in-frame clones and omits some. In the table there are 95,000 to 110,000 clones, about 94% of which are singletons. This specimen comes from a study of siplizumab effects on memory and regulatory T cells. General observations from the study: Memory cells that were CD4+ and unstimulated gave rise to alloreactive sequences, which siplizumab significantly reduced. On average, 68.8% of mappable alloreactive CD4+ clones were Treg-derived under siplizumab, against about 27% in controls. The alloreactive clones that mapped to unstimulated subsets made up only a minor fraction. The alloresponse seemed to draw substantially on naive T cells, which appeared more diverse than memory cells.

The chain combines TRBV18 with TRBJ2-7; possibly TRBD1 for D (8 bases). The TCR sequence derives from a human donor in good health. The specimen was Tregs sorted from blood. The CDR3 spells CASSNRGGEQYF. In DNA form, the CDR3 reads TGTGCCAGCTCAAACAGGGGGGGCGAGCAGTACTTC.